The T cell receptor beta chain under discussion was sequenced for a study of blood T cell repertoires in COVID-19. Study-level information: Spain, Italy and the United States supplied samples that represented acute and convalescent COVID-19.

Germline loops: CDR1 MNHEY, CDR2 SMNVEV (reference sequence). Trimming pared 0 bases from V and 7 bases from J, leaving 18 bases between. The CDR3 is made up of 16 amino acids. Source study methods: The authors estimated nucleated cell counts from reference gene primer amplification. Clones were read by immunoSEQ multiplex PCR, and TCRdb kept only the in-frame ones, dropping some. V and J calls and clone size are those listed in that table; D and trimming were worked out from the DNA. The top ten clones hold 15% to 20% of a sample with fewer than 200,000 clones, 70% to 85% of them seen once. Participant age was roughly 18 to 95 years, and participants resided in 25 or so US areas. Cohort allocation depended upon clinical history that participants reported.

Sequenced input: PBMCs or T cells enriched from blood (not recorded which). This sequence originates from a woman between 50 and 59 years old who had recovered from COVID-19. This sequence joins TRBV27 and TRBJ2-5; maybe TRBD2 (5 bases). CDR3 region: CASSLSTISGEGTQYF. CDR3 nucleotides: TGTGCCAGCAGTTTATCTACCATATCGGGCGAGGGGACCCAGTACTTC.